This TCR beta chain is from a study of T cells in Graves' hyperthyroidism and ophthalmopathy. Researchers amplified the TCR beta CDR3 regions from RNA transcripts. A set of HTBI primers served as the primers for a first-round RT-PCR of the TCR CDR3. TCRdb fed the multiplex PCR reads into MiXCR, producing one record per CDR3 protein. There are about 320,000 distinct CDR3 sequences in the sample; 16% occur only once, and roughly a third lies in the top ten. The length of the CDR3 is 15 residues. Germline loops: CDR1 SGHRS, CDR2 YFSETQ. The V gene end was trimmed by 2 bases and the J gene end by 4 bases; junction bases not matched to a gene: 5. The sample holds a few counts of this clonotype.

The rearrangement links TRBV5-1 to TRBJ1-1; 10 bases map to TRBD1. The source of this sequence is a man younger than 45 with Graves' hyperthyroidism. Sequenced input: blood. The CDR3 DNA follows: TGCGCCAGCAGCTTCAGACAGGGGGCGAGCACTGAAGCTTTCTTT. This sequence encodes CASSFRQGASTEAFF.